Each of the 15 T cell receptor beta chains below was sequenced from the same sample in a study of CD8+CD57+ T cells in acquired aplastic anemia. For CDR3 and TCR beta VDJ profiling, genomic DNA was the template used. TCRdb recomputed calls from the reads with MiXCR, one row per CDR3 protein. This table holds 450,000 to 550,000 distinct CDR3 sequences, 25% to 40% found once. By flow cytometry, patients selected for sequencing had shown an expansion of CD8+CD57+ cells. The source material was sorted CD4+, CD8+, or CD8+CD57+ T cells (not recorded which) from PBMCs. The source of these receptors is a human donor with aplastic anemia.

The rearrangement links TRBV29-1 to TRBJ1-2, with 7 bases aligning to TRBD1. This CDR3 region has 12 residues. V dropped 4 bases and J dropped 6; count of bases not matched to a gene: 5. Germline V CDR1 and CDR2: SQVTM, ANQGSEA. The CDR3 reads CSVAGQINGYTF. The CDR3 bases are TGCAGCGTTGCGGGACAGATTAATGGCTACACCTTC.

The table lists this clonotype with a few counts. V and J are TRBV27 and TRBJ1-2; 7 nucleotides line up with TRBD1. This CDR3 is 14 amino acids long. Germline V gene data show CDR1 as MNHEY and CDR2 as SMNVEV (reference sequence). J was trimmed by 5 bases and V by 1 base; bases with no gene match: 4. The CDR3 spells CASSLWSQGYGYTF. DNA for the CDR3: TGTGCCAGCAGTTTATGGTCACAGGGGTATGGCTACACCTTC.

This clonotype appeared a few times. The rearrangement uses TRBV20-1 and TRBJ1-1; D remains unclear. CDR1 DFQATT and CDR2 SNEGSKA come from the germline V gene (reference sequence). Deletions cut 2 bases from V and 2 bases from J, with 9 bases between. CDR3 size: 13 residues. DNA of the CDR3: TGCAGTGCTAGACCCACGGGAAACACTGAAGCTTTCTTT. It is translated as CSARPTGNTEAFF.

This rearrangement joins TRBV13 to TRBJ1-2; 11 bases match TRBD1. V was pared by 5 bases and J by 3 bases, with 11 bases of the junction left unmatched. Germline loops: CDR1 PRHDT, CDR2 FYEKMQ (reference sequence). CDR3 length: 17 residues. The DNA of the CDR3 is TGTGCCAGCAGCACGGACAGGGGGCGTCCCTTTCACTATGGCTACACCTTC. Its protein product is CASSTDRGRPFHYGYTF.

The rearrangement joins TRBV25-1 to TRBJ1-2, with D perhaps matching TRBD1 (5 bases). V was cut by 2 bases and J by 1 base, with 8 bases left in between. The CDR3 covers 14 residues. Germline V gene sequence: CDR1 MGHDK, CDR2 SYGVNS. The CDR3 DNA follows: TGTGCCAGCAGTGAAAGGGGCGTTAACTATGGCTACACCTTC. It codes for CASSERGVNYGYTF.

The CDR3 here is CASRRTGRGNYGYTF. The CDR3 nucleotides are TGTGCCAGCAGGAGGACAGGGAGGGGAAACTATGGCTACACCTTC. The chain joins TRBV7-2 to TRBJ1-2, with 8 positions matching TRBD1. The length of the CDR3 is 15 residues. The trim removed 6 bases at V and 2 bases at J, leaving 8 bases unmatched. Germline V gene lookup returns CDR1 SGHTA and CDR2 FQGNSA.

At least ten counts were recorded for this clonotype. The chain recombines TRBV24-1 with TRBJ2-1, with 9 bases fitting TRBD2. J lost 5 bases, V lost 5 bases, and 6 bases had no gene match. Germline loops: CDR1 KGHDR, CDR2 SFDVKD. This CDR3 spans 15 amino acids. This CDR3 is CATSASLAGHNEQFF. CDR3 in DNA: TGTGCCACCAGTGCTAGCCTAGCGGGGCACAATGAGCAGTTCTTC.

This clonotype was observed a few times. The chain combines TRBV27 with TRBJ2-1; TRBD2 aligns across 9 bases. The CDR3 totals 15 residues. V shed 5 bases and J 6 bases; nucleotides not matched to a gene: 8. CDR1 and CDR2 (germline): MNHEY, SMNVEV (reference sequence). The CDR3 DNA follows: TGTGCCAGCAGTCAAGCGGGGGGTACAAGCAATGAGCAGTTCTTC. It translates to CASSQAGGTSNEQFF.

The chain links TRBV7-9 to TRBJ2-2; D is perhaps TRBD1 or TRBD2 (5 bases each). The CDR3 extends over 13 amino acids. V was shortened by 1 base and J by 10 bases, with 10 bases between the two germline ends. Germline V gene sequence: CDR1 SEHNR, CDR2 FQNEAQ (reference sequence). This CDR3 reads CASSLDWGTELFF. The CDR3 bases are TGTGCCAGCAGCTTAGATTGGGGGACGGAGCTGTTTTTT.

A word on this clonotype: One end of the junction fails to match germline, which may point to a read error. CDR3 in amino acids: CASSVGISAYEQYF. CDR3 in DNA: TGTGCCAGCAGTGTAGGCATCTCTGCATACGAGCAGTACTTC. The chain links TRBV10-3 to TRBJ2-7, with D unresolved. The V gene's germline CDR1 is ENHRY and CDR2 SYGVKD. The CDR3 extends over 14 amino acids.

The table lists this clonotype with a few counts. The rearrangement joins TRBV4-3 to TRBJ2-2, with 7 bases that match TRBD1. Germline values: CDR1 LGHNA, CDR2 YSLEER. The trim removed 8 bases at V and 3 bases at J, leaving 6 bases unmatched. The CDR3 runs to 14 residues. In nucleotides, the CDR3 is TGCGCCAGCCGACGGACAGGATACACCGGGGAGCTGTTTTTT. Amino acids: CASRRTGYTGELFF.

This clonotype was detected many times. The V and J genes are TRBV7-9 and TRBJ2-7; the match to TRBD1 covers 7 bases. CDR1 is SEHNR, CDR2 FQNEAQ, per germline (reference sequence). Trimming took 4 bases from V and 5 from J; bases not matched to a gene: 5. The CDR3 runs to 13 residues. CDR3 protein: CASSSTGINEQYF. The DNA for the CDR3 is TGTGCCAGCAGCTCGACAGGGATTAACGAGCAGTACTTC.

With regard to this clonotype: This may come from a read error, since a much larger clone is one base off. The CDR3 bases are TGTGCCATCAGTGACAGGGCCCTCTATGGCTACACCTTC. Protein product: CAISDRALYGYTF. The chain recombines TRBV10-3 with TRBJ1-2; the D gene is possibly TRBD1 (5 bases). Germline V lookup: CDR1 ENHRY, CDR2 SYGVKD. V shed 3 bases and J shed 4 bases, with 9 bases lying between them. This CDR3 has 13 residues.

In its sample, this clonotype was seen a few times. The rearrangement uses TRBV12-3 or TRBV12-4 and TRBJ2-1, with 8 bases that match TRBD1. Unmatched junction bases numbered 3, after V lost 6 bases and J lost 2 bases. The CDR3 loop spans 14 amino acids. The CDR3 DNA follows: TGTGCCAGCAGAACAGGGGGGACCTACAATGAGCAGTTCTTC. It encodes CASRTGGTYNEQFF.

CDR3 amino acids: CAISKMNTEAFF. CDR3 coding DNA: TGTGCCATCAGCAAGATGAACACTGAAGCTTTCTTT. This chain links TRBV10-3 with TRBJ1-1; D is undetermined. CDR1 and CDR2 (germline): ENHRY, SYGVKD. The length of the CDR3 is 12 residues. Trimming removed 6 bases at V and 0 bases at J, with 5 bases between.